The entry below describes one TCR beta chain. Its antigen is not identified. This specimen comes from a study of graft-versus-host responses after intestinal transplantation. Looking at the study overall: Recipients underwent multivisceral, liver-intestinal, or isolated intestinal transplants. After anti-thymocyte globulin induction, recipients took tacrolimus and steroids for roughly three years.

Trimming cost V 1 base and J 2 bases, with 6 bases left between them. The CDR3 contains 13 residues. Germline V gives CDR1 MGHRA, CDR2 YSYEKL. Generated by immunoSEQ multiplex PCR, the TCRdb table keeps only in-frame clones and is missing some. This table has about 96,000 clones, 92% appearing once. Findings and caveats of the study: Recipient marrow contained GvH clones, some of which appeared first in ileum or blood. Across patients carrying graft-donor T cell macrochimerism, allografts held high graft-versus-host to host-versus-graft clonal ratios.

Sequences were derived from unstimulated CD4+ T cells sorted from spleen or lymph node cells, sampled before intestinal transplant. This TCR was recovered from a human donor who received an intestinal transplant. This chain uses TRBV4-1 with TRBJ2-7; D might be TRBD1 (5 bases). This chain's CDR3 is CASSQGGPYEQYF. The CDR3 DNA reads as TGCGCCAGCAGCCAAGGGGGCCCCTACGAGCAGTACTTC.